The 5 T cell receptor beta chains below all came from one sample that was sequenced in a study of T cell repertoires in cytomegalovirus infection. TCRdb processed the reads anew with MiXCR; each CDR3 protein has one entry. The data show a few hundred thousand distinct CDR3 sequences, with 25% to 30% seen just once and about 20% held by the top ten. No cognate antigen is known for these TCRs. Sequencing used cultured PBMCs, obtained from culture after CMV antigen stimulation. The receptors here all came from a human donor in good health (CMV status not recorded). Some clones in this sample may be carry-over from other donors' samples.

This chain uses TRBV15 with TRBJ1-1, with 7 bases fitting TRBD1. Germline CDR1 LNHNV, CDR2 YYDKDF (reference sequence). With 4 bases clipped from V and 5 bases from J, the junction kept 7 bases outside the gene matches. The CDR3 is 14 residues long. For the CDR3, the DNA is TGTGCCACCAGCAAAGGACAGGCAGGGACTGAAGCTTTCTTT. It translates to CATSKGQAGTEAFF. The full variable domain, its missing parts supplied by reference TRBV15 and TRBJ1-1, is DAMVIQNPRYQVTQFGKPVTLSCSQTLNHNVMYWYQQKSSQAPKLLFHYYDKDFNNEADTPDNFQSRRPNTSFCFLDIRSPGLGDTAMYLCATSKGQAGTEAFFGQGTRLTVV.

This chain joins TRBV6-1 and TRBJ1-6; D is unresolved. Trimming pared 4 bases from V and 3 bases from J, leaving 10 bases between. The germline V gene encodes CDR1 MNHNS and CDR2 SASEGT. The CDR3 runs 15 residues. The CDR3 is CASSGGRDYNSPLHF. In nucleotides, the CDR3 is TGTGCCAGCAGTGGAGGGCGGGACTATAATTCACCCCTCCACTTT.

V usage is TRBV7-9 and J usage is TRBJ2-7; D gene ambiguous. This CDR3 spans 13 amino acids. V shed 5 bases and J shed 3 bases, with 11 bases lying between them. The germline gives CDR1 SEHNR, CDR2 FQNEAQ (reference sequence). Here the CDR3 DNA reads TGTGCCAGCAGCAACCGGGCTTACTACGAGCAGTACTTC. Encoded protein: CASSNRAYYEQYF.

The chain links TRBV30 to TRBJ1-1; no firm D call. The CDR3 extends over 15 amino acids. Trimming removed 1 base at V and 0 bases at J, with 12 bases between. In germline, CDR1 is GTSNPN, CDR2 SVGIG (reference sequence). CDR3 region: CAWSAARAMNTEAFF. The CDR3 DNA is TGTGCCTGGAGTGCCGCCCGGGCCATGAACACTGAAGCTTTCTTT.

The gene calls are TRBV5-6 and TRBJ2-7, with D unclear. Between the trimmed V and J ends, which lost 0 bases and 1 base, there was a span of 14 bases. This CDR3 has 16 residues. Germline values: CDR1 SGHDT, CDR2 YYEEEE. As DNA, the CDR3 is TGTGCCAGCAGCTTGGGCGGTTATGCGCGATCCTACGAGCAGTACTTC. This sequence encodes CASSLGGYARSYEQYF. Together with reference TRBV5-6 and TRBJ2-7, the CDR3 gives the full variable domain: DAGVTQSPTHLIKTRGQQVTLRCSPKSGHDTVSWYQQALGQGPQFIFQYYEEEERQRGNFPDRFSGHQFPNYSSELNVNALLLGDSALYLCASSLGGYARSYEQYFGPGTRLTVT.